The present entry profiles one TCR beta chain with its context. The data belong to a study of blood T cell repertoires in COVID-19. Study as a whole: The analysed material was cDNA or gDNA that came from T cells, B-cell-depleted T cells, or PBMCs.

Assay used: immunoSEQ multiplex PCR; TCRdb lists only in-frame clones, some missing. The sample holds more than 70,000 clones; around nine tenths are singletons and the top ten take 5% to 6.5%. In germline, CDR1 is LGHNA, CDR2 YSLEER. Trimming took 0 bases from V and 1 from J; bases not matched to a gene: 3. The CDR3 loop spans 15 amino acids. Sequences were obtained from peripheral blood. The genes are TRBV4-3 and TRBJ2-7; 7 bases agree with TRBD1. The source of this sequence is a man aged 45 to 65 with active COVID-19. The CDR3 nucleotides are TGCGCCAGCAGCCAAGACGGGACAGCGTCCTACGAGCAGTACTTC. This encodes CASSQDGTASYEQYF.